The 32 T cell receptor beta chains reported below all come from one sample, sequenced in a study of blood T cells in healthy people across ages. The second PCR ran roughly 6 to 12 cycles with a sample-barcoded 5' primer and J-beta primers. TCRdb processed the 5' RACE reads anew with MiXCR; each CDR3 protein has one entry. Of about 1.8 million distinct CDR3 sequences listed, 40% to 55% are singletons. Sequencing input: blood. The receptors shown here come from a woman between 40 and 55 years old in good health.

This chain links TRBV20-1 with TRBJ1-1; TRBD1 might be the D (5 bases). Germline V gene lookup returns CDR1 DFQATT and CDR2 SNEGSKA (reference sequence). V lost 1 base and J 7 bases, leaving 7 bases between the germline ends. The CDR3 has 11 residues. The CDR3 nucleotides read TGCAGTGCTAGAGGAGGGGATGAAGCTTTCTTT. It specifies CSARGGDEAFF.

The genes are TRBV7-2 and TRBJ1-2; 7 nucleotides line up with TRBD1. The germline V gene has CDR1 SGHTA and CDR2 FQGNSA. CDR3 length: 15 amino acids. After removal of 1 base from V and 0 bases from J, the junction contained 2 bases not matched to a gene. The CDR3 DNA follows: TGTGCCAGCAGCTTAGGGGGACAGTCTAACTATGGCTACACCTTC. It specifies CASSLGGQSNYGYTF.

This chain uses TRBV12-3 or TRBV12-4 with TRBJ2-1, with 12 bases identical to TRBD2. The CDR3 consists of 17 residues. V lost 5 bases, J lost 5 bases, and 10 bases stayed unmatched. Written as DNA, the CDR3 is TGTGCCAGCAGTCGCAATCTAGCGGGGGGGCCCAACAATGAGCAGTTCTTC. Translated, it gives CASSRNLAGGPNNEQFF.

The chain combines TRBV10-3 with TRBJ2-5, with 9 bases that match TRBD1. J lost 5 bases, V lost 3 bases, and 10 bases had no gene match. Per the germline V gene, CDR1 is ENHRY and CDR2 is SYGVKD. This CDR3 is built from 16 residues. The CDR3 region is CAISEVIGTGHETQYF. The CDR3 coding sequence is TGTGCCATCAGTGAAGTAATCGGGACAGGGCACGAGACCCAGTACTTC.

The chain couples TRBV5-1 to TRBJ1-2; no clear D. The CDR3 loop spans 13 amino acids. Trimming removed 0 bases at V and 7 bases at J, with 10 bases between. The germline gives CDR1 SGHRS, CDR2 YFSETQ. The CDR3 coding sequence is TGCGCCAGCAGCTTGGAGGTGAGCAGTGGCTACACCTTC. Its protein product is CASSLEVSSGYTF.

J is TRBJ1-2 and V is TRBV4-3; D remains ambiguous. Deletions cut 0 bases from V and 0 bases from J, with 11 bases between. The CDR3 is 16 residues long. Germline assignment: CDR1 LGHNA and CDR2 YSLEER. The CDR3 here is CASSQDAPASNYGYTF. CDR3 nucleotide sequence: TGCGCCAGCAGCCAAGATGCGCCAGCCTCTAACTATGGCTACACCTTC.

This chain connects TRBV9 to TRBJ2-7; possibly TRBD2 for D (5 bases). Trimming cost V 0 bases and J 0 bases, with 10 bases left between them. Germline V gene lookup returns CDR1 SGDLS and CDR2 YYNGEE. CDR3 length: 15 amino acids. The CDR3 nucleotides read TGTGCCAGCAGCGTAGAGGTTGGGAGCTCCTACGAGCAGTACTTC. It specifies CASSVEVGSSYEQYF.

A few counts support this clonotype. The chain has TRBV12-3 or TRBV12-4 and TRBJ2-3; 7 bases line up with TRBD1. The CDR3 covers 16 residues. Unmatched junction bases numbered 13, after V lost 5 bases and J lost 5 bases. The CDR3 loop is CASSPRRGGRIDTQYF. Here the CDR3 DNA reads TGTGCCAGCAGTCCTCGAAGAGGGGGCAGGATAGATACGCAGTATTTT.

The chain employs TRBV5-5 and TRBJ1-4; no reliable D call. The V end was cut by 6 bases, the J end by 5 bases, with 11 bases between. The germline V gene has CDR1 SGHKS and CDR2 YYEKEE (reference sequence). This CDR3 contains 13 residues. CDR3 region: CASTRVPNEKLFF. Here the CDR3 DNA reads TGTGCCAGCACCCGTGTCCCGAATGAAAAACTGTTTTTT. Drawing the rest from reference TRBV5-5 and TRBJ1-4, the complete variable domain is DAGVTQSPTHLIKTRGQQVTLRCSPISGHKSVSWYQQVLGQGPQFIFQYYEKEERGRGNFPDRFSARQFPNYSSELNVNALLLGDSALYLCASTRVPNEKLFFGSGTQLSVL.

The chain couples TRBV24-1 to TRBJ2-3, with 8 bases fitting TRBD2. Trimming took 4 bases from V and 0 from J; bases not matched to a gene: 11. CDR3 length equals 18 residues. Germline CDR1 and CDR2: KGHDR and SFDVKD. CDR3 DNA sequence: TGTGCCACCAGTGAGGCTCTGGGCGGGGGGCCGAGCACAGATACGCAGTATTTT. Protein: CATSEALGGGPSTDTQYF.

This clonotype was recorded a few times. The rearrangement links TRBV6-1 to TRBJ2-4; weak D call: TRBD1 (5 bases). V shed 3 bases and J shed 6 bases, with 9 bases lying between them. The CDR3 contains 13 residues. Germline CDR1 is MNHNS and CDR2 is SASEGT. CDR3 coding DNA: TGTGCCAGCAGTGATACAGGCGGAAACATTCAGTACTTC. Translating it yields CASSDTGGNIQYF.

The DNA for the CDR3 is TGCGCCAGCAGCCAAGAACAGGTTGAGGCACCCCAGTACTTC. Translating it yields CASSQEQVEAPQYF. The gene calls are TRBV4-3 and TRBJ2-5; D may be TRBD1 (5 bases). The CDR3 totals 14 residues. Trimming stripped 0 bases from V and 9 bases from J, with 14 bases between. CDR1 and CDR2 from the germline V gene are LGHNA and YSLEER.

The CDR3 loop reads CASSFGRGDTQYF. The DNA of the CDR3 is TGTGCCAGCAGCTTTGGAAGGGGAGATACGCAGTATTTT. The chain joins TRBV7-2 to TRBJ2-3; D is possibly TRBD1 (5 bases). The V and J ends lost 3 bases and 5 bases respectively, with 9 bases between them. The CDR3 spans 13 residues. CDR1 and CDR2 (germline): SGHTA, FQGNSA.

The chain is built from TRBV20-1 and TRBJ1-5, with TRBD1 matching over 7 bases. The CDR3 is 16 residues long. Germline V gives CDR1 DFQATT, CDR2 SNEGSKA (reference sequence). V gave up 0 bases and J gave up 7 bases; unmatched junction bases: 12. CDR3 protein: CSARDPPDRLYQPQHF. DNA for the CDR3: TGCAGTGCTAGAGATCCCCCGGACAGGTTATACCAGCCCCAGCATTTT.

The J gene is TRBJ1-1, the V gene TRBV7-9; 8 nucleotides line up with TRBD1. V gave up 0 bases and J gave up 11 bases; unmatched junction bases: 2. Germline CDR1 and CDR2: SEHNR and FQNEAQ (reference sequence). The CDR3 sequence is 12 residues long. The CDR3 DNA follows: TGTGCCAGCAGCTTAGCGACAGGGGTTGCTTTCTTT. It is translated as CASSLATGVAFF.

The J gene is TRBJ2-5, the V gene TRBV20-1, with D perhaps matching TRBD1 or TRBD2 (5 bases each). Germline V CDR1 and CDR2: DFQATT, SNEGSKA (reference sequence). The CDR3 covers 15 residues. Deletions cut 4 bases from V and 3 bases from J, with 18 bases between. The CDR3 sequence: CSAITSGTAKETQYF. The CDR3 nucleotides read TGCAGTGCTATAACATCCGGGACCGCTAAAGAGACCCAGTACTTC.

The chain is built from TRBV27 and TRBJ2-1; tentative D call: TRBD1 (6 bases). Germline V lookup: CDR1 MNHEY, CDR2 SMNVEV (reference sequence). This CDR3 comprises 12 residues. V was cut by 11 bases and J by 3 bases, with 11 bases left in between. CDR3 in amino acids: CAARGDYNEQFF. CDR3 DNA sequence: TGTGCCGCCAGGGGCGACTACAATGAGCAGTTCTTC.

CDR3 sequence (DNA): TGCGCCAGCAGCCAAGATCAGGGTCGGGGGCTCGTCTCACCCCTCCACTTT. This translates into CASSQDQGRGLVSPLHF. The chain carries TRBV4-1 and TRBJ1-6, with D possibly TRBD1 on 6 matching bases. V lost 0 bases to trimming and J lost 10 bases, with 19 bases between them. This CDR3 region has 17 residues. Germline V gene lookup returns CDR1 MGHRA and CDR2 YSYEKL.

The rearrangement joins TRBV5-1 to TRBJ2-5; D tentatively fits TRBD1 or TRBD2 (5 bases each). The CDR3 is made up of 13 amino acids. The V end lost 6 bases, the J end lost 5 bases, and 14 bases lay between the germline ends. Germline-derived CDR1 and CDR2 are SGHRS and YFSETQ. The CDR3 loop is CASTERGWETQYF. As DNA, the CDR3 is TGCGCCAGCACCGAGAGGGGCTGGGAGACCCAGTACTTC.

This chain links TRBV20-1 with TRBJ2-1; D assignment may be TRBD1 or TRBD2 (5 bases each). With 6 bases removed from V and 7 bases from J, the gap between germline ends came to 16 bases. CDR1 and CDR2 from the germline V gene are DFQATT and SNEGSKA (reference sequence). This CDR3 has 13 residues. The CDR3: CSARDPVGNEQFF. For the CDR3, the DNA is TGCAGTGCCCGGGACCCGGTGGGGAATGAGCAGTTCTTC.

This CDR3 reads CASSLDRGRDEQFF. The CDR3 region has the DNA TGTGCCAGCAGCTTAGATAGGGGTCGCGATGAGCAGTTCTTC. The chain is built from TRBV7-2 and TRBJ2-1; possibly TRBD1 for D (5 bases). Per the germline V gene, CDR1 is SGHTA and CDR2 is FQGNSA. The CDR3 extends over 14 amino acids. V was trimmed by 1 base and J by 8 bases, leaving 12 bases between them.

This clonotype was counted a few times. The rearrangement links TRBV6-1 to TRBJ2-5; 8 bases agree with TRBD2. V lost 6 bases to trimming and J lost 2 bases; unmatched junction nucleotides: 17. Germline V gene sequence: CDR1 MNHNS, CDR2 SASEGT. There are 18 residues in the CDR3. The CDR3 sequence is CASSGINGVAGTQETQYF. The CDR3 nucleotides are TGTGCCAGCAGCGGAATTAATGGGGTAGCGGGGACACAAGAGACCCAGTACTTC.

The rearrangement links TRBV28 to TRBJ2-7; D might be TRBD1 (6 bases). V was shortened by 7 bases and J by 0 bases, with 16 bases between the two germline ends. The CDR3 loop spans 15 amino acids. Germline CDR1 reads MDHEN; CDR2 reads SYDVKM. CDR3: CASTSNRGGSYEQYF. The CDR3 bases are TGTGCCAGCACATCAAACCGAGGGGGCTCCTACGAGCAGTACTTC.

This clonotype was detected once. V gene TRBV7-2 combines with J gene TRBJ1-2; the match to TRBD1 covers 7 bases. Germline V gene sequence: CDR1 SGHTA, CDR2 FQGNSA. The length of the CDR3 is 17 residues. After removal of 0 bases from V and 0 bases from J, the junction contained 7 bases not matched to a gene. In DNA, the CDR3 is TGTGCCAGCAGCTTAGCGAGGTCAGGGGGGGCTAACTATGGCTACACCTTC. Its translation is CASSLARSGGANYGYTF.

The gene calls are TRBV24-1 and TRBJ2-3; D unresolved. The CDR3 spans 16 residues. Germline CDR1 and CDR2: KGHDR and SFDVKD. V was clipped by 3 bases and J by 0 bases, with 12 bases between them. The CDR3 DNA sequence: TGTGCCACCAGTGATCCACAGCGATTCAGCACAGATACGCAGTATTTT. Translation gives CATSDPQRFSTDTQYF.

The J gene is TRBJ2-7, the V gene TRBV5-5, with TRBD1 as a possible D gene (5 bases). Looked up from germline, CDR1 is SGHKS and CDR2 is YYEKEE (reference sequence). This CDR3 comprises 16 residues. Deletions cut 0 bases from V and 3 bases from J, with 16 bases between. CDR3 coding DNA: TGTGCCAGCAGCTTGGCCTTGACAGCCCTAATCTACGAGCAGTACTTC. Translation: CASSLALTALIYEQYF.

The chain carries TRBV25-1 and TRBJ1-1, with D maybe TRBD1 (6 bases). The CDR3 totals 15 residues. Germline loops: CDR1 MGHDK, CDR2 SYGVNS. V was trimmed by 1 base and J by 3 bases, leaving 12 bases between them. The CDR3 region is CASSESRGGYTEAFF. CDR3 nucleotides: TGTGCCAGCAGTGAATCTAGGGGGGGCTACACTGAAGCTTTCTTT. Variable domain in full (rest from reference TRBV25-1 and TRBJ1-1): EADIYQTPRYLVIGTGKKITLECSQTMGHDKMYWYQQDPGMELHLIHYSYGVNSTEKGDLSSESTVSRIRTEHFPLTLESARPSHTSQYLCASSESRGGYTEAFFGQGTRLTVV.

The chain couples TRBV20-1 to TRBJ2-3; TRBD1 is a possible D gene (5 bases). The V end was cut by 4 bases, the J end by 2 bases, with 13 bases between. CDR1 and CDR2 from the germline V gene are DFQATT and SNEGSKA (reference sequence). CDR3 size: 14 residues. The CDR3 spells CSATRTLHTDTQYF. The CDR3 DNA reads as TGCAGTGCTACCCGGACACTACACACAGATACGCAGTATTTT.

The gene calls are TRBV6-2 or TRBV6-3 and TRBJ2-5; D may be TRBD1 (7 bases). CDR1 is MNHEY, CDR2 SVGEGT, per germline. Deletions cut 7 bases from V and 5 bases from J, with 20 bases between. The CDR3 extends over 15 amino acids. DNA for the CDR3: TGTGCCAGCATCCTATGGAGGGGGCGCGAGGAGACCCAGTACTTC. Its translation is CASILWRGREETQYF.

The rearrangement joins TRBV12-3 or TRBV12-4 to TRBJ2-3; the D is unclear. Deletions cut 10 bases from V and 4 bases from J, with 9 bases between. The CDR3 is made up of 11 amino acids. The CDR3 nucleotides read TGTGCCATCCGGTACTCAGATACGCAGTATTTT. It encodes CAIRYSDTQYF.

Only a few counts were recorded for this clonotype. V usage is TRBV5-1 and J usage is TRBJ2-3; no reliable D call. CDR3 size: 15 residues. The V and J ends lost 0 bases and 3 bases respectively, with 11 bases between them. In germline, CDR1 is SGHRS, CDR2 YFSETQ. The CDR3 bases are TGCGCCAGCAGCTTGGATGGCTCAGCGACAGATACGCAGTATTTT. Translated: CASSLDGSATDTQYF.

The chain joins TRBV5-1 to TRBJ2-1; 8 bases match TRBD1. Germline V lookup: CDR1 SGHRS, CDR2 YFSETQ. The CDR3 has 14 residues. Trimming cost V 0 bases and J 6 bases; bases outside gene matches: 2. The CDR3 sequence is CASSLADRGNEQFF. DNA of the CDR3: TGCGCCAGCAGCTTGGCCGACAGGGGCAATGAGCAGTTCTTC.